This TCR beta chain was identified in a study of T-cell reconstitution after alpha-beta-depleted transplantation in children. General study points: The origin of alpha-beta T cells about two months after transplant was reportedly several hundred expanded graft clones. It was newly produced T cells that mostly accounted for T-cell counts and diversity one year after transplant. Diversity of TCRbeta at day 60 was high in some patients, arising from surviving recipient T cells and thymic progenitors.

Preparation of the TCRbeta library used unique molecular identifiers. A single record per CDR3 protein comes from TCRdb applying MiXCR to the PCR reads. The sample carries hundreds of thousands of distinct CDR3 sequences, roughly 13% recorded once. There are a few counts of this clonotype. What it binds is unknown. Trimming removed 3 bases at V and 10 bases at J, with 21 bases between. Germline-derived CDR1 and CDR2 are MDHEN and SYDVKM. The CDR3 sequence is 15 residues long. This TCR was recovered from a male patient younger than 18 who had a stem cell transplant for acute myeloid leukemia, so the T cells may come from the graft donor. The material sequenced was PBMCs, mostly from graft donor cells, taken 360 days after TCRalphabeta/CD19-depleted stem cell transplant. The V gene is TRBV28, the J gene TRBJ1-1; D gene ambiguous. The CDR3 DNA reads TGTGCCAGCAGTTTCCATACGGAGGGAATCAAGGTAGCTTTCTTT. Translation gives CASSFHTEGIKVAFF. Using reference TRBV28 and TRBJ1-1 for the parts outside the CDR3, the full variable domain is DVKVTQSSRYLVKRTGEKVFLECVQDMDHENMFWYRQDPGLGLRLIYFSYDVKMKEKGDIPEGYSVSREKKERFSLILESASTNQTSMYLCASSFHTEGIKVAFFGQGTRLTVV.